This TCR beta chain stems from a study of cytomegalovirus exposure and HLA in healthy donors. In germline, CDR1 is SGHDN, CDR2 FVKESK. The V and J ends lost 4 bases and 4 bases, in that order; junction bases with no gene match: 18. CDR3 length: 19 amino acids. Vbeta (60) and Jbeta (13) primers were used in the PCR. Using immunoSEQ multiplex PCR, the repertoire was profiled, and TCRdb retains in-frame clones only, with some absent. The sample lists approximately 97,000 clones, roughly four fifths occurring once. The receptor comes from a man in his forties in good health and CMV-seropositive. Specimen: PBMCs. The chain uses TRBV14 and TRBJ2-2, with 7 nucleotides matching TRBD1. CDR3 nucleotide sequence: TGTGCCAGCAGCCGAATCCCGCTTTGGGGACAGACGGTCACCGGGGAGCTGTTTTTT. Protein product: CASSRIPLWGQTVTGELFF.